The rows below give T cell receptor beta chains drawn from one sample of a study of T cells in Graves' hyperthyroidism and ophthalmopathy. TCRdb recomputed calls from the multiplex PCR reads with MiXCR, one row per CDR3 protein. Among 490,000 or so distinct CDR3 sequences listed, 20% to 25% were seen once. Input material: blood. Receptors originate from a woman in her 70s with Graves' ophthalmopathy. The conserved cysteine and the conserved F or W are not part of the CDR3 here. A D gene is named only where the DNA matches it firmly. Where a row states a size, it is once, few, many or the class of an expanded clone; other rows omit it.

clone_size,v_call,j_call,d_call,cdr3_aa
many,TRBV6-1,TRBJ1-1,-,ASSPQTMNTEAF
many,TRBV5-1,TRBJ2-2,TRBD2,ASSSLAEPTGELF
many,TRBV9,TRBJ2-7,-,ASSPGLSGEQY
many,TRBV2,TRBJ1-1,-,ASSDTKANTEAF
-,TRBV4-1,TRBJ2-1,TRBD2,ASSRTTGLAVYNEQF
-,TRBV7-7,TRBJ2-1,-,ASSLDKPGEQF
many,TRBV6-2/TRBV6-3,TRBJ1-1,-,ASSYSISGAF
-,TRBV6-1,TRBJ2-6,TRBD1,ASTEPGQSSGANVLT
few,TRBV7-2,TRBJ1-1,TRBD1,ASSSYRGWGTEAF
-,TRBV3-1,TRBJ2-7,-,ASASAHYEQY
many,TRBV6-1,TRBJ2-3,-,ASVRSTADTQY
-,TRBV20-1,TRBJ1-5,TRBD1,SADGQGGQPQH
few,TRBV6-6,TRBJ2-2,-,ASSYSGREIGGELF
many,TRBV3-1,TRBJ2-7,TRBD2,ASRASGSYEQY
-,TRBV30,TRBJ2-3,TRBD1,AWSSRGFSTDTQY
-,TRBV12-5,TRBJ2-1,TRBD1,ASAHPRGQGNNEQF
many,TRBV27,TRBJ2-7,-,ASSLNRDLKQY
-,TRBV19,TRBJ1-1,TRBD1,ASSIPSRQGGNTEAF